The 13 T cell receptor beta chains reported below all come from one sample, sequenced in a study of blood T cell repertoires in COVID-19. Method: immunoSEQ multiplex PCR; TCRdb's copy keeps in-frame clones and lacks some. This table holds around 240,000 clones, approximately 90% found once. The sample consisted of PBMCs or T cells enriched from blood (not recorded which). All receptors derive from a man aged 45-60 years who had been exposed to COVID-19.

J is TRBJ2-7 and V is TRBV28; 7 nucleotides agree with TRBD1. CDR3 length: 13 amino acids. CDR1 MDHEN and CDR2 SYDVKM come from the germline V gene. After removal of 3 bases from V and 3 bases from J, the junction contained 2 bases not matched to a gene. The CDR3 here is CASSLTGFYEQYV. CDR3 bases: TGTGCCAGCAGTTTGACAGGGTTCTACGAGCAGTACGTC.

With respect to this clone: This CDR3 is also generated by other DNA sequences in the sample. The chain couples TRBV5-1 to TRBJ2-1; D gene uncertain. Trimming took 2 bases from V and 0 from J, leaving 9 bases between them. In germline, CDR1 is SGHRS, CDR2 YFSETQ. The CDR3 spans 15 residues. The CDR3, as DNA: TGCGCCAGCAGCTTTACAGATAGCTCCTACAATGAGCAGTTCTTC. Amino acid sequence: CASSFTDSSYNEQFF.

The CDR3 nucleotides are TGCGCCAGCCAGTCGTTTGGGGCTAACACCGGGGAGCTGTTTTTT. Translated, it gives CASQSFGANTGELFF. This chain connects TRBV5-1 to TRBJ2-2; D possibly corresponds to TRBD1 (5 bases). The CDR3 totals 15 residues. The germline CDR1 and CDR2 sequences are SGHRS and YFSETQ. V was pared by 7 bases and J by 2 bases, with 15 bases between.

The chain recombines TRBV9 with TRBJ2-1, with D perhaps matching TRBD2 (5 bases). Germline V CDR1 and CDR2: SGDLS, YYNGEE. V was pared by 4 bases and J by 0 bases, with 14 bases between. The CDR3 spans 16 residues. CDR3 bases: TGTGCCAGCAGCTCCCGAGGGCGTAGCTCCTACAATGAGCAGTTCTTC. Its translation: CASSSRGRSSYNEQFF.

This clone was detected a few times. CDR3 bases: TGTGCCTGGAGCTCCACCAGGGCCGGGGAGCTGTTTTTT. Protein sequence: CAWSSTRAGELFF. This chain uses TRBV30 with TRBJ2-2; D possibly corresponds to TRBD1 (5 bases). The CDR3 extends over 13 amino acids. Germline V gene data show CDR1 as GTSNPN and CDR2 as SVGIG (reference sequence). Between the trimmed V and J ends, which lost 3 bases and 6 bases, there was a span of 11 bases.

The chain is built from TRBV6-6 and TRBJ2-7; TRBD1 might be the D (6 bases). Germline V gene sequence: CDR1 MNHNY, CDR2 SVGAGI (reference sequence). V was pared by 5 bases and J by 3 bases, with 11 bases between. This CDR3 contains 13 residues. DNA of the CDR3: TGTGCCAGCAGTCAAATCAGGGGCTACGAGCAGTACGTC. Protein: CASSQIRGYEQYV.

The CDR3 loop reads CASSRDMTNTEAFF. CDR3 coding DNA: TGTGCCAGCAGCCGGGACATGACGAACACTGAAGCTTTCTTT. The chain joins TRBV5-5 to TRBJ1-1, with D maybe TRBD1 (6 bases). The CDR3 has 14 amino acids. Germline values: CDR1 SGHKS, CDR2 YYEKEE (reference sequence). Trimming shortened V by 4 bases and J by 1 base, and 11 bases separated the two germline ends.

This clone was detected a few times. The chain couples TRBV4-1 to TRBJ1-6, with unresolved D. Trimming removed 4 bases from V and 10 bases from J, with 23 bases in between. There are 17 residues in the CDR3. The germline V gene encodes CDR1 MGHRA and CDR2 YSYEKL. CDR3 sequence reads: CASSLRPRPGGQSPLHF. In DNA, the CDR3 is TGCGCCAGCAGCCTCCGACCCCGGCCAGGAGGTCAATCACCCCTCCACTTT.

The chain combines TRBV2 with TRBJ2-3; a possible D gene is TRBD2 (6 bases). The CDR3 sequence is 11 residues long. V shed 5 bases and J shed 9 bases, with 9 bases lying between them. From germline, CDR1 is SNHLY and CDR2 FYNNEI. CDR3 nucleotide sequence: TGTGCCAGCAGTCTCCGGGAGACGCAGTATTTT. Encoded protein: CASSLRETQYF. The whole variable domain, filled in from reference TRBV2 and TRBJ2-3, reads EPEVTQTPSHQVTQMGQEVILRCVPISNHLYFYWYRQILGQKVEFLVSFYNNEISEKSEIFDDQFSVERPDGSNFTLKIRSTKLEDSAMYFCASSLRETQYFGPGTRLTVL.

The chain uses TRBV5-1 and TRBJ2-1; 8 bases line up with TRBD2. This CDR3 is built from 15 residues. After removal of 4 bases from V and 5 bases from J, the junction contained 8 bases not matched to a gene. The germline gives CDR1 SGHRS, CDR2 YFSETQ. CDR3 protein: CASSTAGTRNNEQFF. In nucleotides, the CDR3 is TGCGCCAGCAGCACTGCCGGGACTAGAAACAATGAGCAGTTCTTC.

This chain uses TRBV24-1 with TRBJ2-2, with D possibly matching TRBD2 (6 bases). Germline-derived CDR1 and CDR2 are KGHDR and SFDVKD. Trimming pared 4 bases from V and 3 bases from J, leaving 14 bases between. The CDR3 contains 16 residues. The CDR3 is CATSDPRRGHTGELFF. The CDR3 coding sequence is TGTGCCACCAGTGACCCCCGGAGGGGTCACACCGGGGAGCTGTTTTTT.

The gene calls are TRBV21-1 and TRBJ2-7; the table's D call, TRBD2, was not checked against the DNA. TRBV21-1 is tagged as a pseudogene. CDR3 length: 15 amino acids. The CDR3 DNA is TGTGCCAGCAGCCCCCGGGAGGACTGGACCTACGAGCAGTACTTC. As protein: CASSPREDWTYEQYF.

The gene calls are TRBV5-1 and TRBJ1-2; 9 positions agree with TRBD1. The CDR3 consists of 15 residues. The V segment lost 0 bases and the J segment 4 bases; nucleotides outside the gene matches: 4. In germline, CDR1 is SGHRS, CDR2 YFSETQ. This CDR3 is CASSLDRGHSYGYTF. Here the CDR3 DNA reads TGCGCCAGCAGCTTGGACAGGGGGCATTCCTATGGCTACACCTTC.